Detailed here is one TCR beta chain. The clone's antigen remains unknown. No clone much larger than this one lies a single base away; base qualities are absent. Library prep was done by PCR. The sequencer listed for this sample is Illumina HiSeq 2500. To reduce PCR and sequencing biases, unique molecular identifiers were incorporated into the TCR beta cDNA libraries. Per 1 to 10 million input T cells, around 500,000 cDNA molecules were obtained, such that each molecule approximated one T cell. Patient libraries were prepared and sequenced with the same protocol used for the earlier healthy control dataset. Samples belonging to the same batch were prepared together, multiplexed and sequenced on a shared HiSeq lane. Concerning the study's data processing: Raw barcoded reads were processed with MIGEC, and single-read molecular identifier groups were discarded before consensus assembly and CDR3 extraction. Clonotype tables were post-analysed with VDJtools, and diversity was normalized by down-sampling all datasets to the smallest sample size. In repertoire overlap clustering, CDR3 amino acid sequences, but not nucleotide sequences, were matched to correct batch-related cross-sample contamination. Using fastp at Q25 and MiXCR, TCRdb reprocessed the public reads and kept productive beta chains. Rows with one shared CDR3 protein collapse into an entry with the most common genes and DNA. Here the V and J calls rest on TCRdb's processing, not on the authors' analysis. Present in this sample are roughly 800,000 distinct CDR3 sequences, 25% to 30% of which were seen just once. The biggest ten clones account for roughly 0.57% of the sample.

This sample was taken from a study of post-analysis software for immune sequencing data (dated by TCRdb to between 2014 and 2017). Regarding the research as a whole: The recorded disease courses included relapsing-remitting, secondary progressive and progressive-relapsing multiple sclerosis, and some patients had no subtype annotation. Patient repertoires were compared against about a dozen previously published healthy control repertoires from donors aged about 6 to 25 years. A subset of samples was prepared in parallel using single-end sample barcoding, then pooled and co-amplified after Illumina adapter ligation. What the study reported, not specific to this receptor: The control group was slightly older than the multiple sclerosis patient group. Multiple sclerosis patients had significantly lower normalized Chao1 diversity than controls, a result that suggests substantial peripheral T-cell clonal expansion. Direct clustering with F measure revealed strong co-clustering of samples prepared in the same batch, which led to a batch-effect correction.

TCR beta repertoires were profiled from peripheral blood of under 15 young patients with multiple sclerosis to demonstrate the VDJtools post-analysis software. The multiple sclerosis patients were children and adolescents between roughly 6 and 16 years of age. The TCR originated in a girl aged 10 to 17 with multiple sclerosis. Sequenced input: blood.

The CDR3 amino acid sequence is: CASTMGYEQYF. The nucleotide sequence reads TGTGCCAGCACCATGGGATACGAGCAGTACTTC. Rearrangement joined TRBV7-9 to TRBJ2-5, with the D gene call left open. The J call may be wrong; the DNA end is better matched by TRBJ2-7. Inclusive of the bounding cysteine and phenylalanine, the CDR3 is 11 residues long. The DNA shown is the 33-base CDR3, in frame from base 1. CDR1 and CDR2 (SEHNR, FQNEAQ) derive from the germline V gene (reference sequence).